This entry concerns a single TCR beta chain. What it binds is not known. The data belong to a study of shared clonotypes between healthy human individuals. Across the study: Three CD4 naive, three CD4 memory, two CD8 naive and one CD8 memory plate were used per donor. Study findings and constraints: What rarefaction showed was incomplete sorted-subset sequencing despite large depth.

The CDR3 has 15 residues. Germline V gene lookup returns CDR1 LNHDA and CDR2 SQIVND (reference sequence). With V trimmed by 4 bases and J by 1 base, 2 bases remained unmatched. Assay used: immunoSEQ multiplex PCR; TCRdb lists only in-frame clones, some missing. The sample yields roughly 2.4 million clones, under 97% seen once. The receptor was derived from a young man in good health. The chain recombines TRBV19 with TRBJ2-1, with 9 bases aligning to TRBD1. Sequenced sample: naive CD4+ T cells sorted from blood. As to subset: CD45RA+ positively selected. The DNA for the CDR3 is TGTGCCAGTAGTACGACAGGGGGATCCTACAATGAGCAGTTCTTC. It specifies CASSTTGGSYNEQFF.